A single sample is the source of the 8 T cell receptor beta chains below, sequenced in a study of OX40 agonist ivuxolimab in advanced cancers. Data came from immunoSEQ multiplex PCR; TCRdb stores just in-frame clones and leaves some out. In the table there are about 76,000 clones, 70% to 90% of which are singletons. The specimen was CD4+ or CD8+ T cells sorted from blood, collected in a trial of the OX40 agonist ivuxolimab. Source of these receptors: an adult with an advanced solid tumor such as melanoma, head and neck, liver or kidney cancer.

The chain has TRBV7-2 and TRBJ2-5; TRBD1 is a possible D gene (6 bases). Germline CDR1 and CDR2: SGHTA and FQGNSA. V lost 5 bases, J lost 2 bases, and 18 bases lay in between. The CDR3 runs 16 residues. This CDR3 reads CASSAQAWTAQETQYF. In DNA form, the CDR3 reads TGTGCCAGCAGCGCCCAGGCCTGGACAGCTCAAGAGACCCAGTACTTC.

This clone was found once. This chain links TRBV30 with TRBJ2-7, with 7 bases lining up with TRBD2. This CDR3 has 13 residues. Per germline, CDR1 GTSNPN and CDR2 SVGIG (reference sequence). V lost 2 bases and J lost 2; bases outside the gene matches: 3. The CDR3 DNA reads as TGTGCCTGGAGTCCGCTAGCGGCCTACGAGCAGTACTTC. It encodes CAWSPLAAYEQYF.

The CDR3 DNA follows: TGTGCCAGCAGCTTGAGGGACTCTGGGGCCAACGTCCTGACTTTC. Protein product: CASSLRDSGANVLTF. The gene calls are TRBV5-4 and TRBJ2-6; no firm D call. Germline V gives CDR1 SGHNT, CDR2 YYREEE (reference sequence). Trimming took off 1 base at V and 0 bases at J, with 5 bases between the two ends. The CDR3 has 15 amino acids.

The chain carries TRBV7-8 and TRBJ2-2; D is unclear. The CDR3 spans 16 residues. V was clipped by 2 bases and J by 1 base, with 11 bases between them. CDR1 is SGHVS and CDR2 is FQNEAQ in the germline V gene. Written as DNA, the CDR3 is TGTGCCAGCAGCTTATGGCTAATGGGGAACACCGGGGAGCTGTTTTTT. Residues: CASSLWLMGNTGELFF.

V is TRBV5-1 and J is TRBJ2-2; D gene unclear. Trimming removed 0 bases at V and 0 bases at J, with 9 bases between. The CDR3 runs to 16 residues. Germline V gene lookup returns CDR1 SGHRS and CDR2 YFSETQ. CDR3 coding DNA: TGCGCCAGCAGCTTGGGGGCCCGCTCGAACACCGGGGAGCTGTTTTTT. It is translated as CASSLGARSNTGELFF.

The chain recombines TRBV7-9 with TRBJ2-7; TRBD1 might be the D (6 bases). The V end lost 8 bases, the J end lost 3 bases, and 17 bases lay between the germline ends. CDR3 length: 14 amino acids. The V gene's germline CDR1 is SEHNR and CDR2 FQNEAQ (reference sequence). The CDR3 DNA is TGTGCCAGCGCCCAACAGGGAGTTCTCTACGAGCAGTACTTC. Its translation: CASAQQGVLYEQYF. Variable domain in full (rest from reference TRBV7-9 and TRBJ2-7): DTGVSQNPRHKITKRGQNVTFRCDPISEHNRLYWYRQTLGQGPEFLTYFQNEAQLEKSRLLSDRFSAERPKGSFSTLEIQRTEQGDSAMYLCASAQQGVLYEQYFGPGTRLTVT.

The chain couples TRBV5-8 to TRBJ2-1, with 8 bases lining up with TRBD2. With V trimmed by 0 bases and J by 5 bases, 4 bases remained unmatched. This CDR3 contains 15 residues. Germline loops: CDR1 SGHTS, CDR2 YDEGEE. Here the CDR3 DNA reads TGTGCCAGCAGCTTGGACGGGAGGGCGGACAATGAGCAGTTCTTC. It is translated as CASSLDGRADNEQFF.

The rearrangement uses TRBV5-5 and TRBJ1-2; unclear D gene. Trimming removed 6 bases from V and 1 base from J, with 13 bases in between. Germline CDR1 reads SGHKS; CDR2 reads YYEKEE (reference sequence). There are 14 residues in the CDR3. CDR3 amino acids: CASTPGRNNYGYTF. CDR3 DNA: TGTGCCAGCACCCCGGGGAGGAATAACTATGGCTACACCTTC.